This entry describes one T cell receptor beta chain. Its matching antigen is unknown. These data come from a study of circulating and synovial CD4+ cells in juvenile arthritis. The CDR3 sequence is 15 residues long. From germline, CDR1 is MDHEN and CDR2 SYDVKM. V shed 4 bases, J shed 6 bases, and the junction held 4 bases outside the gene matches. Notes on the study in general: Compared with bulk blood, circulating pathogenic-like lymphocytes shared substantially more CDR3 sequences with synovial T cells. Bulk blood CD4 repertoires were more diverse than these.

Method: immunoSEQ multiplex PCR; TCRdb's copy keeps in-frame clones and lacks some. The sample lists about 32,000 clones; roughly 95% were seen once. This rearrangement joins TRBV28 to TRBJ2-2; the match to TRBD1 covers 11 bases. What was sequenced was CD4+ T cells from blood. The TCR originated in a human donor with juvenile idiopathic arthritis. CDR3: CASSSGQGAPGELFF. The CDR3 DNA sequence: TGTGCCAGCAGTTCAGGACAGGGGGCCCCCGGGGAGCTGTTTTTT.